This is a list of T cell receptor beta chains from one sample in a study of CD4 T cells in relation to SARS-CoV-2 and coronaviruses. Measured with immunoSEQ multiplex PCR; TCRdb has only the in-frame clones, and not every one. The table records 25,000 to 35,000 clones, more than 65% of them present only once. For these receptors, no antigen is known. Sequencing was carried out using memory CD4+ T cells from PBMCs, cultured in vitro. Receptor source: an adult with COVID-19. CDR3s include the opening cysteine and the closing phenylalanine or tryptophan. The order of the fields is D gene, clone size, J gene, V gene, CDR3 DNA, CDR3 protein. D genes are given only for firm matches. Rows may omit the clone size; those that give it use once, few, many or a size class.

TRBD2	-	TRBJ2-1	TRBV19	TGTGCCAGTAGTATAGTATTCGGCGGGAGGGAAGTCCGACACTCCTACAATGAGCAGTTCTTC	CASSIVFGGREVRHSYNEQFF
-	-	TRBJ2-3	TRBV5-1	TGCGCCAGCAGCTTGGAAGGCGATTGGGCCCCAGGTAGGCCAGATACGCAGTATTTT	CASSLEGDWAPGRPDTQYF
-	few	TRBJ1-5	TRBV28	TGTGCCAGCAGTGCAACAGGGTTTTCAAATCAGCCCCAGCATTTT	CASSATGFSNQPQHF
-	-	TRBJ2-1	TRBV5-1	TGCGCCAGCAGCTTGGGGGGATACGAGCAGTTCTTC	CASSLGGYEQFF
TRBD2	-	TRBJ2-1	TRBV2	TGTGCCAGCTTCCTACTAGCGGGAGTGGACAATGAGCAGTTCTTC	CASFLLAGVDNEQFF
-	once	TRBJ2-3	TRBV9	TGTGCCAGCAGCGTAGCTATGAGCGGTAGCACAGATACGCAGTATTTT	CASSVAMSGSTDTQYF
-	-	TRBJ2-5	TRBV5-1	TGCGCCAGCAGCTTGGATCCCGACGTACAGACCCAGTACTTC	CASSLDPDVQTQYF
-	-	TRBJ1-2	TRBV11-3	TGTGCCAGCTCCCCCCGCCCAGGAGTGAACTATGGCTACACCTTC	CASSPRPGVNYGYTF
TRBD2	-	TRBJ2-1	TRBV7-9	TGTGCCAGCAGCTCGAGACTAGCGGGAGGGCCCTACAATGAGCAGTTCTTC	CASSSRLAGGPYNEQFF
-	-	TRBJ1-3	TRBV18	TGTGCCAGCTCACCATTACAGGGCTCTGCTGGAAACACCATATATTTT	CASSPLQGSAGNTIYF
-	few	TRBJ2-3	TRBV7-3	TGTGCCAGCAGCAGAACTAGCACAGATACGCAGTATTTT	CASSRTSTDTQYF
-	-	TRBJ1-1	TRBV6-5	TGTGCCAGCAGTCCCTCGGGGCGGGGGGCGGCTTTCTTT	CASSPSGRGAAFF
-	few	TRBJ2-1	TRBV10-2	TGCGCCAGCAGTGAGACCCGTGAGCAGTTCTTC	CASSETREQFF
TRBD1	-	TRBJ2-3	TRBV7-9	TGTGCCAGCAGCTTAGAGACAGGGGGCATGACAGATACGCAGTATTTT	CASSLETGGMTDTQYF
-	once	TRBJ2-4	TRBV28	TGTGCCAGCAGTTCCAAAGCGCCTTCCTACGGCAAAAACATTCAGTACTTC	CASSSKAPSYGKNIQYF
TRBD2	-	TRBJ2-1	TRBV6-2/TRBV6-3	TGTGCCAGCAGTTACTCGAGAGGGACTAGCGTCTACAATGAGCAGTTCTTC	CASSYSRGTSVYNEQFF
-	-	TRBJ1-5	TRBV5-1	TGCGCCAGCAGCTTGGACGGGCAGCCTAATCAGCCCCAGCATTTT	CASSLDGQPNQPQHF
-	once	TRBJ2-3	TRBV9	TGTGCCAGCAGCGTATCTGGGAGGACAGATACGCAGTATTTT	CASSVSGRTDTQYF
TRBD1	-	TRBJ1-1	TRBV3-1/TRBV3-2	TGTGCCAGCAGCCAACTCCCGGGACAGGGCTTAAGGACTGAAGCTTTCTTT	CASSQLPGQGLRTEAFF
-	-	TRBJ1-5	TRBV6-5	TGTGCCAGCTCCCAGGCGGGTGAAGCTCAGCCCCAGCATTTT	CASSQAGEAQPQHF
TRBD2	-	TRBJ2-5	TRBV18	TGTGCCAGCTCACCTCTCCTGACTAGCGGCCAAGAGACCCAGTACTTC	CASSPLLTSGQETQYF
TRBD1	-	TRBJ2-7	TRBV6-6	TGTGCCAGCAGTTACTCACAGGGGCCCGAGCAGTACTTC	CASSYSQGPEQYF
-	once	TRBJ1-3	TRBV24-1	TGTGCCACCACTCGGGTCGGTGGAAACACCATATATTTT	CATTRVGGNTIYF
-	-	TRBJ2-3	TRBV5-1	TGCGCCAGCAGCGCCGTCTTGCGGGCAAGCACAGATACGCAGTATTTT	CASSAVLRASTDTQYF
TRBD2	-	TRBJ2-1	TRBV10-3	TGTGCCATCAGTCGGCGGGAGACCGGACCCAATGAGCAGTTCTTC	CAISRRETGPNEQFF